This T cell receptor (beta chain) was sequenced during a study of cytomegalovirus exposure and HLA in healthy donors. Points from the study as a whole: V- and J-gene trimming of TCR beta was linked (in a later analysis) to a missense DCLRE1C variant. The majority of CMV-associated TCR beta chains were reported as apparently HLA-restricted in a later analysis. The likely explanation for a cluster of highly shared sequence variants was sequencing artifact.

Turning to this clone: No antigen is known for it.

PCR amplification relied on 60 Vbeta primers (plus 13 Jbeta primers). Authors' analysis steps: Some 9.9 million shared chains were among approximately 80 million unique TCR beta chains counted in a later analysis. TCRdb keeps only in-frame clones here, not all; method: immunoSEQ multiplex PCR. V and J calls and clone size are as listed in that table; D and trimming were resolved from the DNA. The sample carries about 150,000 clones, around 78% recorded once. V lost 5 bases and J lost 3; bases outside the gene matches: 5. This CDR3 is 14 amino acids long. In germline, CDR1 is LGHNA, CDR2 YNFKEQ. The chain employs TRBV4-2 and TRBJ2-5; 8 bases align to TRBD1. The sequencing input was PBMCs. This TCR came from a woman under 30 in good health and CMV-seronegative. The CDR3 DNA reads TGTGCCAGCAGCAGGGGACAGGCGGAAGAGACCCAGTACTTC. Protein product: CASSRGQAEETQYF.